A selection of T cell receptor beta chains follows, all from one sample in a study of PD-L1 blockade in urothelial cancer. TCRdb keeps only in-frame clones here, not all; method: immunoSEQ multiplex PCR. The table has 70,000 or so clones, around four fifths seen once. The sequences come from PBMCs, collected around atezolizumab (anti-PD-L1) treatment. The receptor set was obtained from a man aged 65-85 years with urothelial cancer. Both conserved end residues are part of each CDR3. The D gene is left open where the match is weak. Rows may omit the clone size; those that give it use once, few, many or a size class.

d_gene,abundance,v_gene,j_gene,CDR3nt,CDR3aa
.,once,TRBV5-1,TRBJ1-1,TGCGCCAGCAGCCCCCTCTCGGGTATTGCCGGGGTGACTGAAGCTTTCTTT,CASSPLSGIAGVTEAFF
TRBD1,.,TRBV5-5,TRBJ2-7,TGTGCCAGCAGCGTCGGACAGGTCCACGAGCAGTACTTC,CASSVGQVHEQYF
.,.,TRBV6-1,TRBJ2-4,TGTGCCAGCAGTGAAGTTTGGAGCGGCCTAGCCAAAAACATTCAGTACTTC,CASSEVWSGLAKNIQYF
TRBD2,.,TRBV28,TRBJ2-7,TGTGCCAGCAGTTTAGTGGGAGGGCCCTCCTACGAGCAGTACTTC,CASSLVGGPSYEQYF
.,once,TRBV28,TRBJ1-1,TGTGCCAGCAGTTTCCCCCTAGGGGCGAACACTGAAGCTTTCTTT,CASSFPLGANTEAFF
.,.,TRBV5-1,TRBJ2-3,TGCGCCAGCAGCCCATGGGGGGGTAGGACAGTTAGCACAGATACGCAGTATTTT,CASSPWGGRTVSTDTQYF
TRBD2,.,TRBV19,TRBJ2-4,TGTGCCAGTAGTAAGGGACTAGCGGGAGTCGACAAAAACATTCAGTACTTC,CASSKGLAGVDKNIQYF
TRBD1,.,TRBV18,TRBJ2-3,TGTGCCAGCTCACCTACGCAAACCGGGACAGGGGGACTAGATACGCAGTATTTT,CASSPTQTGTGGLDTQYF
.,.,TRBV29-1,TRBJ1-1,TGCAGCGTCCCAACAGTGAACACTGAAGCTTTCTTT,CSVPTVNTEAFF
TRBD1,.,TRBV28,TRBJ1-2,TGTGCCAGCAGTTTCGTGACAGGGCTAGGTAACTATGGCTACACCTTC,CASSFVTGLGNYGYTF
.,.,TRBV5-6,TRBJ2-1,TGTGCCAGCAGCTTGGAGTTAAAGGGGTATGAGCAGTTCTTC,CASSLELKGYEQFF
.,few,TRBV11-2,TRBJ2-3,TGTGCCAGCAGCCCCACCGGGGAGGATCGCACAGATACGCAGTATTTT,CASSPTGEDRTDTQYF
.,once,TRBV29-1,TRBJ2-5,TGCAGCGTTGACCGGGACTCCCAAGAGACCCAGTACTTC,CSVDRDSQETQYF
TRBD2,.,TRBV6-5,TRBJ2-1,TGTGCCAGCAGTGAAAGCGGGAGGGTCTATGAGCAGTTCTTC,CASSESGRVYEQFF
.,once,TRBV5-6,TRBJ1-2,TGTGCCAGCAGCTTGGGCCCCGACAGGAGGTGGTATGGCTACACCTTC,CASSLGPDRRWYGYTF
.,.,TRBV18,TRBJ2-7,TGTGCCAGCTCACCACTGAGCGGGTATAACTACGAGCAGTACTTC,CASSPLSGYNYEQYF
.,.,TRBV10-1,TRBJ2-2,TGCGCCAGCAGGAGCCTAGCGAACACCGGGGAGCTGTTTTTT,CASRSLANTGELFF
TRBD2,once,TRBV7-2,TRBJ2-7,TGTGCCAGCAGCCGATCTCGACTAGCGGCCTCCTCCTACGAGCAGTACTTC,CASSRSRLAASSYEQYF
.,.,TRBV18,TRBJ1-1,TGTGCCAGCTCACCTTTCCTTCAGGGGAACACTGAAGCTTTCTTT,CASSPFLQGNTEAFF
.,.,TRBV19,TRBJ1-5,TGTGCCAGTAGTGGTCTAAATCAGCCCCAGCATTTT,CASSGLNQPQHF
.,.,TRBV27,TRBJ2-1,TGTGCCAGCAGTTTACAGGGCGGGGCGTATGAGCAGTTCTTC,CASSLQGGAYEQFF
TRBD2,.,TRBV5-6,TRBJ2-5,TGTGCCAGCAGCTTGGTGGCGGGAGGGGGAGAGACCCAGTACTTC,CASSLVAGGGETQYF
.,.,TRBV18,TRBJ2-2,TGTGCCAGCTCACCGAGGAACACCGGGGAGCTGTTTTTT,CASSPRNTGELFF
.,.,TRBV10-3,TRBJ2-2,TGTGCCATCAGGGGCGGGGTGGACACCGGGGAGCTGTTTTTT,CAIRGGVDTGELFF
.,.,TRBV10-3,TRBJ1-1,TGTGCCATCAGTGATTCCGTGGGGGGCACTGAAGCTTTCTTT,CAISDSVGGTEAFF
TRBD1,.,TRBV5-5,TRBJ1-1,TGTGCCAGCAGCTGGAGGGGACAGGGAAACACTGAAGCTTTCTTT,CASSWRGQGNTEAFF
.,.,TRBV5-1,TRBJ2-5,TGCGCCAGCACCCTGGAGGGGAGTGAGACCCAGTACTTC,CASTLEGSETQYF
TRBD2,.,TRBV7-9,TRBJ2-3,TGTGCCAGCAGCTCTGGACTAGCGCCAAGGAGGTCAGATACGCAGTATTTT,CASSSGLAPRRSDTQYF
TRBD1,.,TRBV6-1,TRBJ1-3,TGTGCCACCCAGACAGGGGGTGGAAACACCATATATTTT,CATQTGGGNTIYF
.,.,TRBV6-5,TRBJ2-5,TGTGCCAGCAGTTACTTCGGTGAGACCCAGTACTTC,CASSYFGETQYF
TRBD1,few,TRBV9,TRBJ1-1,TGTGCCAGCAGCGTAGATGGACAGGGAGGGACTGAAGCTTTCTTT,CASSVDGQGGTEAFF
.,.,TRBV13,TRBJ2-6,TGTGCCAGCAGCTTAGAGGAGTCTGGGGCCAACGTCCTGACTTTC,CASSLEESGANVLTF
.,.,TRBV15,TRBJ2-7,TGTGCCACCAGCAGAGATGTTCTCACGGGGACCTACGAGCAGTACTTC,CATSRDVLTGTYEQYF
.,.,TRBV10-3,TRBJ1-5,TGTGCCATCAGTGAGAAGGGAGGGAGGTCCCATAGCAATCAGCCCCAGCATTTT,CAISEKGGRSHSNQPQHF
TRBD1,.,TRBV9,TRBJ2-5,TGTGCCAGCAGCGTTTGGACAGGGGATAAGGAGACCCAGTACTTC,CASSVWTGDKETQYF